This T cell receptor beta chain appears in the sequencing data of a study of blood T cell repertoires in COVID-19. Study information: PBMCs, B-cell-depleted T cells, or T cells provided the cDNA or gDNA that made up the material.

This CDR3 contains 14 residues. Trimming took 0 bases from V and 4 from J, leaving 10 bases between them. Germline CDR1 SGHNT, CDR2 YENEEA. Using immunoSEQ multiplex PCR, the repertoire was profiled, and TCRdb retains in-frame clones only, with some absent. The sample has under 200,000 clones, roughly 80% seen once. The chain employs TRBV11-3 and TRBJ2-7; D perhaps matches TRBD2 (6 bases). Material: peripheral blood. This TCR was sampled from an older man with acute or convalescent COVID-19. CDR3 sequence (DNA): TGTGCCAGCAGCTTAGATCTTCGGGGGTACGAGCAGTACTTC. Translation: CASSLDLRGYEQYF.